Listed below are T cell receptor beta chains from one sample, sequenced in a study of T cell repertoires in cytomegalovirus infection. No antigens are known for them. MiXCR was run by TCRdb on the reads, yielding one entry per CDR3 protein. The data hold some 350,000 distinct CDR3 sequences, with 34% observed a single time. The specimen was cultured PBMCs, collected from culture after CMV antigen stimulation. These receptors were taken from a human donor in good health (CMV status not recorded). Some clones in this sample may be carry-over from other donors' samples. Each CDR3 is given with its conserved first and last residue. A D gene is named only where the DNA matches it firmly. Clone sizes are given selectively: once, few, many, or a class where the clone is expanded.

.	.	12	TRBJ1-1	TRBV7-2	CASSLLVDRAFF	TGTGCCAGCAGCTTATTGGTCGATCGAGCTTTCTTT
.	TRBD1	14	TRBJ2-4	TRBV7-2	CASRDRDPKNIQYF	TGTGCCAGCAGGGACAGGGACCCCAAAAACATTCAGTACTTC
.	.	17	TRBJ1-1	TRBV5-1	CASSLARGGTRNTEAFF	TGCGCCAGCAGCTTGGCCCGGGGTGGGACACGGAACACTGAAGCTTTCTTT
many	.	13	TRBJ2-1	TRBV7-2	CASSLGSSNEQFF	TGTGCCAGCAGCTTAGGTAGTTCCAATGAGCAGTTCTTC
few	.	15	TRBJ2-2	TRBV6-1	CASSEALYLAGELFF	TGTGCCAGCAGTGAAGCGCTTTACCTGGCCGGGGAGCTGTTTTTT
.	.	10	TRBJ2-2	TRBV30	CASYTGELFF	TGTGCCTCATACACCGGGGAGCTGTTTTTT
few	.	13	TRBJ2-2	TRBV6-6	CASSYTGAGELFF	TGTGCCAGCAGTTACACCGGGGCCGGGGAGCTGTTTTTT
once	.	12	TRBJ1-5	TRBV7-2	CASSPGVGPQHF	TGTGCCAGCAGCCCCGGAGTAGGGCCCCAGCATTTT
few	.	19	TRBJ2-5	TRBV4-3	CASSPGQGSTSGVVETQYF	TGCGCCAGCAGCCCTGGACAGGGGAGCACTAGCGGTGTGGTGGAGACCCAGTACTTC
few	TRBD1	13	TRBJ1-2	TRBV15	CATSRPGQYPFPF	TGTGCCACCAGCAGGCCGGGACAGTATCCTTTCCCCTTC
.	TRBD2	15	TRBJ2-1	TRBV27	CASSSRASGDNEQFF	TGTGCCAGCAGTTCCCGGGCTAGCGGAGACAATGAGCAGTTCTTC
.	.	14	TRBJ1-4	TRBV27	CASSLVGDNEKLFF	TGTGCCAGCAGTTTAGTCGGGGATAATGAAAAACTGTTTTTT
.	.	13	TRBJ2-3	TRBV7-9	CASSTAGSDTQYF	TGTGCCAGCAGTACCGCGGGGTCAGATACGCAGTATTTT
.	.	15	TRBJ2-1	TRBV19	CASSIGVLSYNEQFF	TGTGCCAGTAGTATAGGAGTACTCTCCTACAATGAGCAGTTCTTC
few	TRBD2	18	TRBJ2-1	TRBV19	CASSIDRSSGLSYNEQFF	TGTGCCAGTAGTATAGATCGTTCTAGCGGGCTCTCCTACAATGAGCAGTTCTTC
few	.	14	TRBJ1-2	TRBV7-2	CASSLITMGNGYTF	TGTGCCAGCAGCCTAATAACGATGGGCAATGGCTACACCTTC
.	.	13	TRBJ1-3	TRBV20-1	CSARAGSTNTIYF	TGCAGTGCTAGGGCAGGGAGCACAAACACCATATATTTT
.	.	13	TRBJ1-5	TRBV19	CASSMGLNQPQHF	TGTGCCAGTAGTATGGGTTTGAATCAGCCCCAGCATTTT
.	TRBD2	16	TRBJ2-5	TRBV7-3	CASSLPGLAVQETQYF	TGTGCCAGCAGCTTACCGGGACTAGCGGTACAAGAGACCCAGTACTTC
.	TRBD2	18	TRBJ2-7	TRBV4-3	CASSQDPAGGLVTYEQYF	TGCGCCAGCAGCCAAGATCCAGCGGGAGGGCTTGTGACCTACGAGCAGTACTTC
.	TRBD1	16	TRBJ2-2	TRBV19	CASSINEGQGAGELFF	TGTGCCAGTAGTATTAATGAGGGACAGGGGGCCGGGGAGCTGTTTTTT
few	.	12	TRBJ1-6	TRBV6-6	CASSSGSQGIHF	TGTGCCAGCAGTTCGGGATCCCAGGGAATCCACTTT
.	.	16	TRBJ2-1	TRBV28	CASSTPTSGSYNEQFF	TGTGCCAGCAGTACCCCTACCAGCGGGTCCTACAATGAGCAGTTCTTC
.	.	13	TRBJ2-3	TRBV4-1	CASSQRELDTQYF	TGCGCCAGCAGCCAACGGGAGTTAGATACGCAGTATTTT
few	.	17	TRBJ1-3	TRBV7-6	CASSLGPPRVSGNTIYF	TGTGCCAGCAGCTTAGGACCCCCACGGGTCTCTGGAAACACCATATATTTT